A selection of T cell receptor beta chains follows, all from one sample in a study of a mutant IDH1 vaccine in newly diagnosed glioma. Measured with immunoSEQ multiplex PCR; TCRdb has only the in-frame clones, and not every one. The sample lists tens of thousands of clones; roughly 90% were seen once. No antigen has been identified for these receptors. The specimen comprised PBMCs, sampled from a glioma patient whose treatment included an IDH1 peptide vaccine. These TCRs come from a man aged 50 or older with glioma. Both conserved end residues are part of each CDR3. The D gene is left open where the match is weak. Clone size appears in some rows only: once, few, many, or a class for an expanded clone.

d_call: .; v_call: TRBV19; clone_size: .; j_call: TRBJ1-4; cdr3_aa: CASSVRSEKLFF; cdr3_nt: TGTGCCAGTAGCGTCCGGAGCGAAAAACTGTTTTTT
d_call: .; v_call: TRBV6-1; clone_size: once; j_call: TRBJ1-5; cdr3_aa: CASSEAGGGNQPQHF; cdr3_nt: TGTGCCAGCAGTGAAGCTGGGGGCGGCAATCAGCCCCAGCATTTT
d_call: .; v_call: TRBV6-6; clone_size: .; j_call: TRBJ2-2; cdr3_aa: CASSYSNPQGTGELFF; cdr3_nt: TGTGCCAGCAGTTACTCGAATCCTCAGGGGACCGGGGAGCTGTTTTTT
d_call: .; v_call: TRBV14; clone_size: .; j_call: TRBJ1-1; cdr3_aa: CASSQVVGGGNTEAFF; cdr3_nt: TGTGCCAGCAGCCAAGTCGTTGGGGGCGGGAACACTGAAGCTTTCTTT
d_call: .; v_call: TRBV19; clone_size: .; j_call: TRBJ1-2; cdr3_aa: CASSFSGADYGYTF; cdr3_nt: TGTGCCAGTAGTTTTTCGGGGGCAGACTATGGCTACACCTTC
d_call: TRBD1; v_call: TRBV2; clone_size: once; j_call: TRBJ1-5; cdr3_aa: CASRRDRVDQPQHF; cdr3_nt: TGTGCCAGCAGGAGAGACAGGGTGGATCAGCCCCAGCATTTT
d_call: .; v_call: TRBV15; clone_size: .; j_call: TRBJ2-1; cdr3_aa: CATSRGRLSEAYNEQFF; cdr3_nt: TGTGCCACCAGCAGAGGACGGCTCTCTGAGGCCTACAATGAGCAGTTCTTC
d_call: TRBD1; v_call: TRBV9; clone_size: .; j_call: TRBJ1-4; cdr3_aa: CASSVVRTGEGWGEKLFF; cdr3_nt: TGTGCCAGCAGCGTAGTCCGGACAGGGGAAGGGTGGGGTGAAAAACTGTTTTTT
d_call: .; v_call: TRBV5-6; clone_size: .; j_call: TRBJ2-7; cdr3_aa: CASSLGGAYYEQYF; cdr3_nt: TGTGCCAGCAGCTTGGGAGGGGCATACTACGAGCAGTACTTC
d_call: .; v_call: TRBV29-1; clone_size: .; j_call: TRBJ2-2; cdr3_aa: CSVTGVPTGELFF; cdr3_nt: TGCAGCGTTACCGGTGTCCCCACCGGGGAGCTGTTTTTT
d_call: .; v_call: TRBV5-1; clone_size: .; j_call: TRBJ1-5; cdr3_aa: CASRRQPESGPQHF; cdr3_nt: TGCGCCAGCAGGAGGCAGCCCGAATCTGGGCCCCAGCATTTT
d_call: TRBD1; v_call: TRBV6-5; clone_size: .; j_call: TRBJ1-1; cdr3_aa: CASMKGAYTEAFF; cdr3_nt: TGTGCCAGCATGAAGGGGGCGTACACTGAAGCTTTCTTT
d_call: TRBD1; v_call: TRBV9; clone_size: .; j_call: TRBJ2-5; cdr3_aa: CASGTGQETQYF; cdr3_nt: TGTGCCAGCGGGACAGGGCAGGAGACCCAGTACTTC
d_call: .; v_call: TRBV10-3; clone_size: .; j_call: TRBJ1-5; cdr3_aa: CAISPGSNQPQHF; cdr3_nt: TGTGCCATCAGTCCGGGTAGCAATCAGCCCCAGCATTTT
d_call: .; v_call: TRBV5-4; clone_size: .; j_call: TRBJ1-4; cdr3_aa: CASSLDIANEKLFF; cdr3_nt: TGTGCCAGCAGTCTTGACATAGCTAATGAAAAACTGTTTTTT
d_call: .; v_call: TRBV2; clone_size: .; j_call: TRBJ2-5; cdr3_aa: CASSGLEQPQETQYF; cdr3_nt: TGTGCCAGCAGTGGCTTGGAACAGCCTCAAGAGACCCAGTACTTC
d_call: .; v_call: TRBV18; clone_size: .; j_call: TRBJ2-5; cdr3_aa: CASSLGLQETQYF; cdr3_nt: TGTGCCAGCTCACTCGGACTCCAAGAGACCCAGTACTTC
d_call: TRBD2; v_call: TRBV19; clone_size: .; j_call: TRBJ2-1; cdr3_aa: CASRGGTSGRNEQFF; cdr3_nt: TGTGCCAGTAGAGGAGGGACTAGCGGGAGAAATGAGCAGTTCTTC
d_call: .; v_call: TRBV5-1; clone_size: .; j_call: TRBJ2-7; cdr3_aa: CASSPGAGGGGVTYEQYF; cdr3_nt: TGCGCCAGCAGCCCGGGGGCAGGGGGGGGCGGAGTAACCTACGAGCAGTACTTC
d_call: .; v_call: TRBV5-4; clone_size: .; j_call: TRBJ1-5; cdr3_aa: CASSLSPAHDQPQHF; cdr3_nt: TGTGCCAGCAGCTTATCCCCGGCGCACGATCAGCCCCAGCATTTT
d_call: .; v_call: TRBV6-5; clone_size: .; j_call: TRBJ1-1; cdr3_aa: CASSYRARNTEAFF; cdr3_nt: TGTGCCAGCAGTTACCGAGCAAGGAACACTGAAGCTTTCTTT
d_call: TRBD1; v_call: TRBV4-2; clone_size: .; j_call: TRBJ1-2; cdr3_aa: CASSQDRGQNYGYTF; cdr3_nt: TGTGCCAGCAGCCAAGATCGGGGACAGAACTATGGCTACACCTTC
d_call: TRBD1; v_call: TRBV13; clone_size: .; j_call: TRBJ2-5; cdr3_aa: CASSLGQGMQETQYF; cdr3_nt: TGTGCCAGCAGCCTAGGACAGGGAATGCAAGAGACCCAGTACTTC
d_call: .; v_call: TRBV5-1; clone_size: once; j_call: TRBJ1-3; cdr3_aa: CASSLIGGETGQVPGNTIYF; cdr3_nt: TGCGCCAGCAGCTTGATTGGGGGCGAAACCGGCCAAGTACCTGGAAACACCATATATTTT
d_call: .; v_call: TRBV7-3; clone_size: .; j_call: TRBJ1-1; cdr3_aa: CASSGGVGSGTEAFF; cdr3_nt: TGTGCCAGCAGCGGAGGGGTAGGGAGTGGAACTGAAGCTTTCTTT
d_call: TRBD2; v_call: TRBV6-5; clone_size: .; j_call: TRBJ2-3; cdr3_aa: CASSYPLAGKDTQYF; cdr3_nt: TGTGCCAGCAGTTACCCACTAGCGGGGAAAGATACGCAGTATTTT
d_call: .; v_call: TRBV7-9; clone_size: .; j_call: TRBJ2-7; cdr3_aa: CASSPRGRSSYEQYF; cdr3_nt: TGTGCCAGCAGCCCAAGGGGCAGGAGCTCCTACGAGCAGTACTTC
d_call: .; v_call: TRBV19; clone_size: .; j_call: TRBJ2-7; cdr3_aa: CASKGERHEQYF; cdr3_nt: TGTGCCAGTAAGGGAGAGAGGCACGAGCAGTACTTC